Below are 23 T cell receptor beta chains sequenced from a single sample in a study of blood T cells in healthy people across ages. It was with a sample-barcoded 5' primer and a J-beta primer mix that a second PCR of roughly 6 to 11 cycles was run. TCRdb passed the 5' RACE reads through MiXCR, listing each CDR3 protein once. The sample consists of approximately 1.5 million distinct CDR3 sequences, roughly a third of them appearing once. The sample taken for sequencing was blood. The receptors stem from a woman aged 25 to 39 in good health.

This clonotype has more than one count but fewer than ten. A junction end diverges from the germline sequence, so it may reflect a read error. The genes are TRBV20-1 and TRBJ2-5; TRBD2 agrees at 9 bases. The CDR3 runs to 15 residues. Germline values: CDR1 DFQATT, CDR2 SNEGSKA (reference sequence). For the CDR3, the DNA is TGCAGTGCTTGGAGACTAGCGGAAATACAAGAGACCCGGTACTTC. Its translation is CSAWRLAEIQETRYF.

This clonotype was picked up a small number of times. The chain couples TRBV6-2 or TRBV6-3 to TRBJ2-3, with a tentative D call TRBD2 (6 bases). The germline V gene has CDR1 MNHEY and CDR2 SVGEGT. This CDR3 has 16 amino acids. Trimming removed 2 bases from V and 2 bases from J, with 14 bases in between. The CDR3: CASSYVAERATDTQYF. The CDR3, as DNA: TGTGCCAGCAGTTACGTGGCTGAGCGGGCCACAGATACGCAGTATTTT.

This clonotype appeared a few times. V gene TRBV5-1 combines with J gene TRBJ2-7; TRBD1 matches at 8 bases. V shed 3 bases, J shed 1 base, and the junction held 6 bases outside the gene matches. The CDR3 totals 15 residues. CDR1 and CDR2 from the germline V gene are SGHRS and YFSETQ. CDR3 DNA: TGCGCCAGCAGCTGGGGACAGGAGCCTTCCTACGAGCAGTACTTC. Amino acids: CASSWGQEPSYEQYF.

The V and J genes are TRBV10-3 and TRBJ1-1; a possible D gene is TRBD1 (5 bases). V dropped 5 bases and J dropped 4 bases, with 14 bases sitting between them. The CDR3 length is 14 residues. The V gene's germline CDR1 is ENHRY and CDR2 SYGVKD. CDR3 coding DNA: TGTGCCATCAGTACGACAGCTGGCGGCACTGAAGCTTTCTTT. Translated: CAISTTAGGTEAFF.

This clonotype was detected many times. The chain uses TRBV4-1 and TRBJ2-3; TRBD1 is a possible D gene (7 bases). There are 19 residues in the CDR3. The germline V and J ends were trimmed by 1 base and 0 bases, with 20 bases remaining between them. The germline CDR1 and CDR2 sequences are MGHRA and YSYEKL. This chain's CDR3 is CASSQGVGGGTSSTDTQYF. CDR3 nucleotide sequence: TGCGCCAGCAGCCAAGGCGTAGGGGGCGGGACCTCTAGCACAGATACGCAGTATTTT.

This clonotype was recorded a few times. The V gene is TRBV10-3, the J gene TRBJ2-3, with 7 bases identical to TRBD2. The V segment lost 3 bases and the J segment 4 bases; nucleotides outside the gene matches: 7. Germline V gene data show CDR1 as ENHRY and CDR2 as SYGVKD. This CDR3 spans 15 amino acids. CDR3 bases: TGTGCCATCAGTGACTGGGGGGGGACCGCAGATACGCAGTATTTT. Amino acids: CAISDWGGTADTQYF.

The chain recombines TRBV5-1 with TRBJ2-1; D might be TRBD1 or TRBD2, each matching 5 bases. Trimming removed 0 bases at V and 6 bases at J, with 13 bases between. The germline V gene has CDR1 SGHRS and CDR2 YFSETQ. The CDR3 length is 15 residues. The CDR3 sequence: CASSLEVGTLNEQFF. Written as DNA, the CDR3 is TGCGCCAGCAGCTTGGAAGTAGGGACCCTCAATGAGCAGTTCTTC.

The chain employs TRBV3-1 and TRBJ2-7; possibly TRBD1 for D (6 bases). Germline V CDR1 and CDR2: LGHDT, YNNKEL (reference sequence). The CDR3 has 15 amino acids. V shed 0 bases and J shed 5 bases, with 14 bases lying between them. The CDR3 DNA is TGTGCCAGCAGCCAAGAAAATACAGGGCTGGACGAGCAGTACTTC. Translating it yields CASSQENTGLDEQYF.

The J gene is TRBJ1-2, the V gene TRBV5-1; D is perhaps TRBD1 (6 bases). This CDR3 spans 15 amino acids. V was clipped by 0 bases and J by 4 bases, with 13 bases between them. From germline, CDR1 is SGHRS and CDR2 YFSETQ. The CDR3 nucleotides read TGCGCCAGCAGCTTGGTTACAGGGTGGATCTATGGCTACACCTTC. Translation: CASSLVTGWIYGYTF. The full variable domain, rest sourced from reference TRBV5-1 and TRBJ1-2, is KAGVTQTPRYLIKTRGQQVTLSCSPISGHRSVSWYQQTPGQGLQFLFEYFSETQRNKGNFPGRFSGRQFSNSRSEMNVSTLELGDSALYLCASSLVTGWIYGYTFGSGTRLTVV.

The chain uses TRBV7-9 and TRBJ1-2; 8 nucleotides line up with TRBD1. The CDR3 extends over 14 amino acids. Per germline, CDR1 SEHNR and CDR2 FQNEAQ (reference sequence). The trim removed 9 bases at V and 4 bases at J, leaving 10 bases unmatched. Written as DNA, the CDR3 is TGTGCCAGTAGCCAGGAGGACAGGGCCTATGGCTACACCTTC. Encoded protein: CASSQEDRAYGYTF.

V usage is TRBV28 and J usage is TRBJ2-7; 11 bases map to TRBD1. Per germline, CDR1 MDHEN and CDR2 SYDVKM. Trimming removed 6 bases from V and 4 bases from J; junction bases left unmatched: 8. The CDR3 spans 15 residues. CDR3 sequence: CASRLPGQGVYEQYF. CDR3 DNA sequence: TGTGCCAGCAGGCTCCCGGGACAGGGGGTATACGAGCAGTACTTC.

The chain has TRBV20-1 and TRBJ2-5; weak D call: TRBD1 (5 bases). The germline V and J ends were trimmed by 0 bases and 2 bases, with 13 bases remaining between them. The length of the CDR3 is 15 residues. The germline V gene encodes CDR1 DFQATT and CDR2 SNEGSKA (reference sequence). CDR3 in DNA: TGCAGTGCTAGAGACCTCCGCAGGGCTCAAGAGACCCAGTACTTC. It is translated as CSARDLRRAQETQYF.

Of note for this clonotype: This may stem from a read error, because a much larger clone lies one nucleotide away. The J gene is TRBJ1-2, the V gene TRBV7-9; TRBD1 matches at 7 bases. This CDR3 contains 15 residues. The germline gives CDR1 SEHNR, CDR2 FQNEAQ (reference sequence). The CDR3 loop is CAGSPNRGASYGYTF. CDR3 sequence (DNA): TGTGCCGGCAGCCCAAACAGGGGCGCGAGCTATGGCTACACCTTC. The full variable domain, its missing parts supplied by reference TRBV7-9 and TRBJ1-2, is DTGVSQNPRHKITKRGQNVTFRCDPISEHNRLYWYRQTLGQGPEFLTYFQNEAQLEKSRLLSDRFSAERPKGSFSTLEIQRTEQGDSAMYLCAGSPNRGASYGYTFGSGTRLTVV.

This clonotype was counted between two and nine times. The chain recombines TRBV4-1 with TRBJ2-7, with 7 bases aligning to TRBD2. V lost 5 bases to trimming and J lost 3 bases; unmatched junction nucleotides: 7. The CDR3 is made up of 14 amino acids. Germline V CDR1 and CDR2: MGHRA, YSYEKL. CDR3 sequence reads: CASSSLAESYEQYF. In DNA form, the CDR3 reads TGCGCCAGCAGCTCCCTAGCGGAAAGCTACGAGCAGTACTTC.

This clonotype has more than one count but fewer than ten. CDR3 DNA: TGTGCCAGCAGTTTATGGGGGAGTACCAATGAGCAGTTCTTC. It codes for CASSLWGSTNEQFF. This chain joins TRBV27 and TRBJ2-1, with D tentatively TRBD1 or TRBD2 (5 bases each). V was pared by 1 base and J by 6 bases, with 10 bases between. This CDR3 has 14 amino acids. CDR1 is MNHEY, CDR2 SMNVEV, per germline (reference sequence).

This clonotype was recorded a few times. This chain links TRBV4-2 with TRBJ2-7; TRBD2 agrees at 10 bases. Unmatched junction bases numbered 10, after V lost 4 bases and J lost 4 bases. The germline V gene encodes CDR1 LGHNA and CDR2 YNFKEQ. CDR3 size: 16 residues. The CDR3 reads CASSPGTGLAAYEQYF. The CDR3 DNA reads TGTGCCAGCAGCCCAGGAACCGGACTAGCGGCGTACGAGCAGTACTTC.

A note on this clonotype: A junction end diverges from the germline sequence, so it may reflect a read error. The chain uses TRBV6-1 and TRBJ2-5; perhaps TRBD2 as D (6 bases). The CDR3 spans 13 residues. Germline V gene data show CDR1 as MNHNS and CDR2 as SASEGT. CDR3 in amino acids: CANSGRREETQYF. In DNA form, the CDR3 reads TGTGCCAACAGTGGTCGGAGGGAAGAGACCCAGTACTTC.

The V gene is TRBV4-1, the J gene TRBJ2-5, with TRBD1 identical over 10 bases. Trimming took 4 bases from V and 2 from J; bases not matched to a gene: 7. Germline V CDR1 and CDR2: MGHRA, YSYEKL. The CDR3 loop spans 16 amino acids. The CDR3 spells CASSPWDRGNQETQYF. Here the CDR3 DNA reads TGCGCCAGCAGCCCGTGGGACAGGGGTAATCAAGAGACCCAGTACTTC.

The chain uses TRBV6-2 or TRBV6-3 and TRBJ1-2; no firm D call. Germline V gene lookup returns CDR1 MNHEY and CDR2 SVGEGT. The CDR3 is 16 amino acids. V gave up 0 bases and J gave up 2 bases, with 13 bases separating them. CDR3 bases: TGTGCCAGCAGTTACTCAAGGGCGCAATCCAACTATGGCTACACCTTC. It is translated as CASSYSRAQSNYGYTF.

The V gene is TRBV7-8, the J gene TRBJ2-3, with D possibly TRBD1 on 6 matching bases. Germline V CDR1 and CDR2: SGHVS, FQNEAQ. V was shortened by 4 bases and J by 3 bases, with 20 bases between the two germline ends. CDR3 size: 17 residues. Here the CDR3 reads CASSSFHGGGETDTQYF. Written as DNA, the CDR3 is TGTGCCAGCAGCTCCTTCCATGGGGGCGGAGAAACAGATACGCAGTATTTT.

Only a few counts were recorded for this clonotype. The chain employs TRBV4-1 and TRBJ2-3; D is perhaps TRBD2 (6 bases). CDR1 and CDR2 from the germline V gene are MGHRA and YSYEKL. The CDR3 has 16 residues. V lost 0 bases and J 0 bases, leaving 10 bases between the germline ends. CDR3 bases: TGCGCCAGCAGCCAAGAGGCGGGGAGGAGCACAGATACGCAGTATTTT. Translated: CASSQEAGRSTDTQYF.

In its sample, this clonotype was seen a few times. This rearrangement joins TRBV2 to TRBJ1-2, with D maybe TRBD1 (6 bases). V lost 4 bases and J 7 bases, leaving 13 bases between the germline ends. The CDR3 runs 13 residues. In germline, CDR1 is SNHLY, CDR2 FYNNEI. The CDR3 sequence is CASSGQGFGGYTF. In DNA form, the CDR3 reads TGTGCCAGCAGTGGGCAGGGGTTTGGTGGCTACACCTTC.

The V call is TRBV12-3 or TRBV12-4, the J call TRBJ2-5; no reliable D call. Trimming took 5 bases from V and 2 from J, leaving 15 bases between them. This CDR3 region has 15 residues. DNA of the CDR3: TGTGCCAGCAGTGTATTCGGGCAGCCACAAGAGACCCAGTACTTC. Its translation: CASSVFGQPQETQYF.